Given below is one T cell receptor beta chain in context. TCRdb's copy holds only in-frame clones and misses some; the assay was immunoSEQ multiplex PCR. The sample contains more than 450,000 clones, 87% of which appear only once. Ages ranged from roughly 18 to 100 years, with residence in approximately 25 US areas. Clinical history as reported by participants underpinned cohort assignment. This sample was taken from a study of blood T cell repertoires in COVID-19. For the study at large: Sites in the United States, Italy and Spain provided acute and convalescent COVID-19 samples. T cells, B-cell-depleted T cells, or PBMCs supplied cDNA or gDNA.

Germline lookup yields CDR1 MRHNA and CDR2 SNTAGT. V was trimmed by 0 bases and J by 11 bases, leaving 16 bases between them. The CDR3 sequence is 14 residues long. V usage is TRBV6-4 and J usage is TRBJ1-2; D is possibly TRBD1 (5 bases). The receptor was derived from a young woman who had recovered from COVID-19. The specimen sequenced was PBMCs or T cells enriched from blood (not recorded which). DNA for the CDR3: TGTGCCAGCAGTGACTCGGTAGGGGAGGTCCGGTACACCTTC. Its translation is CASSDSVGEVRYTF.